Shown below are 29 T cell receptor beta chains from a single sample sequenced in a study of blood T cell repertoires in COVID-19. Generated by immunoSEQ multiplex PCR, the TCRdb table keeps only in-frame clones and is missing some. The table shows 130,000 or so clones, with more than 65% occurring only once. The specimen sequenced was peripheral blood. These receptors all stem from a woman in her sixties or seventies with acute or convalescent COVID-19.

The V gene is TRBV9, the J gene TRBJ2-3; TRBD2 is a possible D gene (5 bases). CDR3 length equals 14 residues. Between the trimmed V and J ends, which lost 1 base and 6 bases, there was a span of 12 bases. The V gene's germline CDR1 is SGDLS and CDR2 YYNGEE. This chain's CDR3 is CASSVSFGEDTQYF. The CDR3 coding sequence is TGTGCCAGCAGCGTATCATTCGGGGAGGATACGCAGTATTTT.

V and J are TRBV2 and TRBJ1-4; TRBD1 matches 9 bases. Germline V gene sequence: CDR1 SNHLY, CDR2 FYNNEI. The CDR3 extends over 15 amino acids. V shed 5 bases and J 6 bases; nucleotides not matched to a gene: 7. CDR3 residues: CASSLGTGTYEKLFF. DNA for the CDR3: TGTGCCAGCAGTTTGGGGACAGGGACATATGAAAAACTGTTTTTT.

This clone was seen at least ten times. The J gene is TRBJ2-7, the V gene TRBV2; 8 bases line up with TRBD1. Germline V gives CDR1 SNHLY, CDR2 FYNNEI. With 6 bases clipped from V and 6 bases from J, the junction kept 4 bases outside the gene matches. CDR3 length equals 12 residues. The CDR3 region is CASSNTGGEQYF. CDR3 nucleotide sequence: TGTGCCAGCAGCAACACAGGGGGCGAGCAGTACTTC. The entire variable domain, with the rest obtained from reference TRBV2 and TRBJ2-7, is as follows: EPEVTQTPSHQVTQMGQEVILRCVPISNHLYFYWYRQILGQKVEFLVSFYNNEISEKSEIFDDQFSVERPDGSNFTLKIRSTKLEDSAMYFCASSNTGGEQYFGPGTRLTVT.

The rearrangement uses TRBV19 and TRBJ1-2; D possibly corresponds to TRBD1 (6 bases). The CDR3 has 13 amino acids. Trimming took 7 bases from V and 8 from J, leaving 17 bases between them. Germline CDR1 LNHDA, CDR2 SQIVND (reference sequence). DNA for the CDR3: TGTGCCAGTATCTATACGGGGGGCTCCGGCTACACCTTC. Its protein is CASIYTGGSGYTF.

The chain is built from TRBV19 and TRBJ2-7, with TRBD1 matching 9 bases. CDR1 and CDR2 from the germline V gene are LNHDA and SQIVND (reference sequence). With V trimmed by 6 bases and J by 3 bases, 6 bases remained unmatched. The CDR3 has 14 residues. CDR3: CASRPGQGLYEQYF. As DNA, the CDR3 is TGTGCCAGTAGGCCGGGACAGGGTCTCTACGAGCAGTACTTC.

The gene calls are TRBV7-6 and TRBJ2-5; possible D gene TRBD2, 6 bases. V was pared by 1 base and J by 0 bases, with 15 bases between. Per germline, CDR1 SGHVS and CDR2 FNYEAQ. The CDR3 consists of 17 residues. The CDR3 coding sequence is TGTGCCAGCAGCTTAGTTTCCGGGAGACGGTACCAAGAGACCCAGTACTTC. Its protein product is CASSLVSGRRYQETQYF.

The V call is TRBV30, the J call TRBJ2-2, with D unclear. This CDR3 is 13 amino acids long. The V gene lost 1 base and the J gene lost 1 base, with 4 bases spanning the gap. CDR1 is GTSNPN and CDR2 is SVGIG in the germline V gene (reference sequence). The CDR3 loop is CAWSGQNTGELFF. The CDR3 DNA is TGTGCCTGGAGTGGGCAGAACACCGGGGAGCTGTTTTTT. The entire variable domain, with the rest obtained from reference TRBV30 and TRBJ2-2, is as follows: SQTIHQWPATLVQPVGSPLSLECTVEGTSNPNLYWYRQAAGRGLQLLFYSVGIGQISSEVPQNLSASRPQDRQFILSSKKLLLSDSGFYLCAWSGQNTGELFFGEGSRLTVL.

In nucleotides, the CDR3 is TGCGCCAGCAGCTTAGAGGGAGGACAGGGCGGCTCACCCCTCCACTTT. It translates to CASSLEGGQGGSPLHF. This rearrangement joins TRBV5-1 to TRBJ1-6, with TRBD1 matching 8 bases. Germline CDR1 reads SGHRS; CDR2 reads YFSETQ. With V trimmed by 2 bases and J by 10 bases, 11 bases remained unmatched. This CDR3 is built from 16 residues.

This clone was counted only a few times. CDR3 coding DNA: TGCAGCGTTAGGACAGGGATAACCGGGGAGCTGTTTTTT. It is translated as CSVRTGITGELFF. This chain joins TRBV29-1 and TRBJ2-2; TRBD1 agrees at 8 bases. The CDR3 has 13 amino acids. With 5 bases clipped from V and 5 bases from J, the junction kept 4 bases outside the gene matches. Germline CDR1 SQVTM, CDR2 ANQGSEA.

The chain combines TRBV7-8 with TRBJ1-1; D is possibly TRBD1 (5 bases). Trimming stripped 1 base from V and 4 bases from J, with 13 bases between. This CDR3 contains 15 residues. Germline V gene sequence: CDR1 SGHVS, CDR2 FQNEAQ. The CDR3 loop is CASSLDQGWGTEAFF. The CDR3 region has the DNA TGTGCCAGCAGCTTAGATCAGGGCTGGGGCACTGAAGCTTTCTTT.

This CDR3 reads CASSLGFQTPGNTIYF. CDR3 in DNA: TGTGCCAGCAGCTTAGGTTTTCAGACACCCGGAAACACCATATATTTT. J is TRBJ1-3 and V is TRBV7-9; no reliable D call. There are 16 residues in the CDR3. V was clipped by 1 base and J by 4 bases, with 14 bases between them. From germline, CDR1 is SEHNR and CDR2 FQNEAQ (reference sequence).

The CDR3 DNA follows: TGTGCCAGCAGCCCCCGGCAGGGGTCGAACACTGAAGCTTTCTTT. Encoded protein: CASSPRQGSNTEAFF. This sequence joins TRBV9 and TRBJ1-1; D is perhaps TRBD1 (6 bases). The CDR3 extends over 15 amino acids. The V end was cut by 4 bases, the J end by 1 base, with 14 bases between. CDR1 SGDLS and CDR2 YYNGEE come from the germline V gene.

The rearrangement joins TRBV29-1 to TRBJ2-6; tentative D call: TRBD1 (6 bases). The CDR3 extends over 17 amino acids. The V gene's germline CDR1 is SQVTM and CDR2 ANQGSEA. Between the trimmed V and J ends, which lost 1 base and 0 bases, there was a span of 13 bases. The chain's CDR3 is CSVEGAGALSGANVLTF. The CDR3 DNA reads TGCAGCGTTGAAGGGGCAGGGGCCCTCTCTGGGGCCAACGTCCTGACTTTC. Full variable domain (rest looked up from reference TRBV29-1 and TRBJ2-6): SAVISQKPSRDICQRGTSLTIQCQVDSQVTMMFWYRQQPGQSLTLIATANQGSEATYESGFVIDKFPISRPNLTFSTLTVSNMSPEDSSIYLCSVEGAGALSGANVLTFGAGSRLTVL.

The CDR3 bases are TGCAGCGTTGTACGCGGGGATCATGGCTACACCTTC. Amino acids: CSVVRGDHGYTF. The rearrangement joins TRBV29-1 to TRBJ1-2; D gene ambiguous. Germline V gene sequence: CDR1 SQVTM, CDR2 ANQGSEA. The CDR3 runs 12 residues. V lost 4 bases, J lost 6 bases, and 12 bases lay in between.

This clone showed up just once. The chain combines TRBV4-3 with TRBJ2-7; D is perhaps TRBD2 (5 bases). The germline V gene has CDR1 LGHNA and CDR2 YSLEER. This CDR3 has 14 residues. V lost 0 bases and J 5 bases, leaving 11 bases between the germline ends. The CDR3, as DNA: TGCGCCAGCAGCCAAGATCCGGGAACCCACGAGCAGTACTTC. It codes for CASSQDPGTHEQYF.

The rearrangement uses TRBV2 and TRBJ2-7; tentatively, D is TRBD1 (8 bases). The germline gives CDR1 SNHLY, CDR2 FYNNEI. This CDR3 region has 14 residues. V lost 10 bases and J 4 bases, leaving 20 bases between the germline ends. CDR3 residues: CATQIYRGGYEQYF. CDR3 DNA sequence: TGTGCCACCCAGATTTACAGGGGGGGTTACGAGCAGTACTTC.

The CDR3 region is CATSGTGSRADTQYF. In DNA, the CDR3 is TGTGCCACCAGCGGAACAGGGTCCAGGGCAGATACGCAGTATTTT. The chain has TRBV15 and TRBJ2-3; TRBD1 is a possible D gene (6 bases). Germline V gives CDR1 LNHNV, CDR2 YYDKDF (reference sequence). The CDR3 covers 15 residues. V was clipped by 5 bases and J by 4 bases, with 16 bases between them. The entire variable domain, with the rest obtained from reference TRBV15 and TRBJ2-3, is as follows: DAMVIQNPRYQVTQFGKPVTLSCSQTLNHNVMYWYQQKSSQAPKLLFHYYDKDFNNEADTPDNFQSRRPNTSFCFLDIRSPGLGDTAMYLCATSGTGSRADTQYFGPGTRLTVL.

The sample holds one count of this clone. The gene calls are TRBV5-1 and TRBJ2-5, with 9 bases lining up with TRBD1. In germline, CDR1 is SGHRS, CDR2 YFSETQ. The V segment lost 2 bases and the J segment 0 bases; nucleotides outside the gene matches: 5. The length of the CDR3 is 16 residues. The CDR3 spells CASSLTGGSYQETQYF. Written as DNA, the CDR3 is TGCGCCAGCAGCTTAACAGGGGGCTCGTACCAAGAGACCCAGTACTTC.

The J gene is TRBJ2-3, the V gene TRBV3-1 (or the pseudogene TRBV3-2); 8 positions match TRBD2. The CDR3 totals 16 residues. The germline V gene has CDR1 LGHDT and CDR2 YNNKEL (reference sequence). The junction had 6 bases not matched to a gene; V was cut back by 1 base and J by 3 bases. The CDR3 reads CASSQVLGGATDTQYF. The CDR3 region has the DNA TGTGCCAGCAGCCAAGTCCTCGGGGGGGCGACAGATACGCAGTATTTT.

This clone appeared a single time. The junction differs from germline at one of its ends, possibly a read error. The genes are TRBV7-7 and TRBJ2-1; TRBD2 aligns across 10 bases. The CDR3 is made up of 17 amino acids. Germline V CDR1 and CDR2: SSHAT, FNYEAQ (reference sequence). The CDR3 bases are TGTGCTAGCAGCTTAGCAGGACTAGCGGACCTCTCCCCAAATGTCTTCTTC. As protein: CASSLAGLADLSPNVFF. Based on the CDR3 plus reference TRBV7-7 and TRBJ2-1, the full variable domain is GAGVSQSPRYKVTKRGQDVTLRCDPISSHATLYWYQQALGQGPEFLTYFNYEAQPDKSGLPSDRFSAERPEGSISTLTIQRTEQRDSAMYRCASSLAGLADLSPNVFFGPGTRLTVL.

The chain has TRBV7-9 and TRBJ1-1; 10 bases fit TRBD1. In germline, CDR1 is SEHNR, CDR2 FQNEAQ (reference sequence). V lost 5 bases, J lost 5 bases, and 5 bases stayed unmatched. The CDR3 has 14 amino acids. The CDR3 bases are TGTGCCAGCAGCGACGGACAGGGGGAGACTGAAGCTTTCTTT. Residues: CASSDGQGETEAFF.

V usage is TRBV28 and J usage is TRBJ1-1; possibly TRBD1 for D (5 bases). The CDR3 contains 13 residues. V was cut by 5 bases and J by 6 bases, with 13 bases left in between. CDR1 MDHEN and CDR2 SYDVKM come from the germline V gene. Written as DNA, the CDR3 is TGTGCCAGCAGTCTAGCGGGGGGGGCTGAAGCTTTCTTT. Its translation: CASSLAGGAEAFF.

A few counts support this clone. Here the CDR3 reads CASSHRDYEQYF. The CDR3 DNA sequence: TGTGCCAGCAGCCACAGGGATTACGAGCAGTACTTC. The chain recombines TRBV6-5 with TRBJ2-7; tentative D call: TRBD1 (6 bases). This CDR3 has 12 amino acids. The V end was cut by 6 bases, the J end by 4 bases, with 10 bases between. Germline CDR1 MNHEY, CDR2 SVGAGI.

This clone was detected only a few times. The chain combines TRBV7-6 with TRBJ1-1, with D maybe TRBD1 (5 bases). Germline V gene sequence: CDR1 SGHVS, CDR2 FNYEAQ. This CDR3 has 14 amino acids. V gave up 2 bases and J gave up 6 bases, with 13 bases separating them. For the CDR3, the DNA is TGTGCCAGCAGCTTAAGATCAGGGATCTCTGAAGCTTTCTTT. This gives the protein CASSLRSGISEAFF.

The rearrangement uses TRBV2 and TRBJ2-7; no clear D gene. Deletions cut 7 bases from V and 3 bases from J, with 7 bases between. The CDR3 contains 11 residues. From germline, CDR1 is SNHLY and CDR2 FYNNEI. As DNA, the CDR3 is TGTGCCAGCATGTCTTACTACGAGCAGTACTTC. Protein product: CASMSYYEQYF.

The chain employs TRBV12-5 and TRBJ1-2, with D perhaps TRBD1 (5 bases). Per the germline V gene, CDR1 is LGHNT and CDR2 is FRNRAP. Trimming took 11 bases from V and 5 from J, leaving 15 bases between them. This CDR3 contains 12 residues. CDR3 DNA sequence: TGTGCTCTACGGGGGGATGCATATGGCTACACCTTC. This encodes CALRGDAYGYTF.

The chain is built from TRBV5-4 and TRBJ1-1; possibly TRBD1 for D (5 bases). Trimming shortened V by 4 bases and J by 5 bases, and 18 bases separated the two germline ends. Per the germline V gene, CDR1 is SGHNT and CDR2 is YYREEE (reference sequence). The CDR3 length is 15 residues. CDR3 sequence: CASSPLTGGGTEAFF. CDR3 DNA: TGTGCCAGCAGCCCCCTAACGGGGGGTGGTACTGAAGCTTTCTTT.

This rearrangement joins TRBV25-1 to TRBJ2-7; D gene uncertain. CDR3 length equals 11 residues. Looked up from germline, CDR1 is MGHDK and CDR2 is SYGVNS. The ends were cut back, 3 bases at V and 9 bases at J, with 9 bases in the middle. The CDR3 is CASSEMNWQYF. CDR3 nucleotides: TGTGCCAGCAGTGAGATGAACTGGCAGTACTTC.

The chain carries TRBV12-3 or TRBV12-4 and TRBJ2-7; possibly TRBD1 for D (6 bases). The V end was cut by 3 bases, the J end by 13 bases, with 16 bases between. The CDR3 consists of 12 residues. Written as DNA, the CDR3 is TGTGCCAGCAGTTTCCTCCGGGACACCATATACTTC. It specifies CASSFLRDTIYF.